This T cell receptor beta chain was captured by sequencing in a study of cytomegalovirus exposure and HLA in healthy donors. Overall study findings and caveats: Most TCR sequences were uncommon, yet certain public TCRs appeared in many donors. There were 150 to 200 TCR beta chains listed as cytomegalovirus-associated.

Data came from immunoSEQ multiplex PCR; TCRdb stores just in-frame clones and leaves some out. The repertoire holds about 160,000 clones, with less than 90% as singletons. As for this clone: Its antigen remains unidentified.

Germline CDR1 is LGHNA and CDR2 is YSLEER. The CDR3 loop spans 13 amino acids. Trimming left V 1 base short and J 9 bases short, with 10 bases between. Specimen: PBMCs. The V gene is TRBV4-3, the J gene TRBJ1-5; D possibly corresponds to TRBD1 (6 bases). The receptor comes from a young woman in good health and CMV-seronegative. CDR3 sequence reads: CASSQGEGGPQHF. In nucleotides, the CDR3 is TGCGCCAGCAGCCAAGGAGAAGGGGGGCCCCAGCATTTT.